What follows describes a single T cell receptor (beta chain). This sample was included in a study of blood T cell repertoires in COVID-19. For the study at large: The samples span acute and convalescent COVID-19 from the United States, Italy and Spain. T cells, B-cell-depleted T cells, or PBMCs provided the cDNA or gDNA that served as material.

In the original processing: Reference gene primer amplification yielded estimated nucleated cell counts. Profiled with immunoSEQ multiplex PCR; TCRdb holds only in-frame clones, not every one. The DNA gave D and trimming, while V, J and clone size come from that table. Seen here are about 180,000 clones, around 85% observed once, and the top ten hold less than 25%. This CDR3 contains 16 residues. Germline CDR1 reads SNHLY; CDR2 reads FYNNEI. Trimming left V 5 bases short and J 0 bases short, with 15 bases between. The J gene is TRBJ2-3, the V gene TRBV2; maybe TRBD1 (6 bases). Sequenced input: peripheral blood. The clonotype comes from a man in his sixties or seventies with active or convalescent COVID-19. The CDR3 loop reads CASSRDRLTSTDTQYF. The CDR3 DNA reads as TGTGCCAGCAGTCGTGACAGGCTGACTAGCACAGATACGCAGTATTTT.